This T cell receptor beta chain was retrieved from a study of blood T cell repertoires in COVID-19. Overall study: Samples came from the United States, Italy and Spain, spanning acute and convalescent COVID-19.

Sequenced by immunoSEQ multiplex PCR; TCRdb stores in-frame clones only, minus some. The profile covers over 70,000 clones, with 75% to 80% appearing a single time and approximately 6% taken by the ten largest. Trimming removed 6 bases from V and 1 base from J, with 12 bases in between. The CDR3 sequence is 14 residues long. Germline CDR1 MDHEN, CDR2 SYDVKM. This clone was picked up a small number of times. Sequenced material: peripheral blood. The receptor was isolated from a man aged 65 to 79 with COVID-19, enrolled during active disease. The chain links TRBV28 to TRBJ1-1; D not certain. CDR3 DNA: TGTGCCAGCAGCGTAAGCCCCGGGAACACTGAAGCTTTCTTT. Its protein product is CASSVSPGNTEAFF.